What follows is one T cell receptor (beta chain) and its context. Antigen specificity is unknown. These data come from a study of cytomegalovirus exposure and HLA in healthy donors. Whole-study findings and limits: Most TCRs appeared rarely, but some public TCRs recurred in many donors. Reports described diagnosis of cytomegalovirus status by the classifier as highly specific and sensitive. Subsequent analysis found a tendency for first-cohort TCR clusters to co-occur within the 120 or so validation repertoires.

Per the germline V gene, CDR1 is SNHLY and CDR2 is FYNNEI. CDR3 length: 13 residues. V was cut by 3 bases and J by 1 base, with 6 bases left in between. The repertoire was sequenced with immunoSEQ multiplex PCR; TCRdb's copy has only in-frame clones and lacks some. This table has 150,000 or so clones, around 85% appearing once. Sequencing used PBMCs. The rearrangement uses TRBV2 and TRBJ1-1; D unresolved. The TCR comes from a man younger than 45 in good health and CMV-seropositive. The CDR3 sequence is CASSDQENTEAFF. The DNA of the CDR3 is TGTGCCAGCAGTGACCAGGAGAACACTGAAGCTTTCTTT.